This paragraph reports one T cell receptor (beta chain). Germline CDR1 SGDLS, CDR2 YYNGEE. This CDR3 is built from 14 residues. V lost 6 bases and J lost 5; bases outside the gene matches: 4. The source of the sample is a study of blood T cell repertoires in COVID-19. Overall study: Some COVID-19 samples were acute and others convalescent; all came from the United States, Italy and Spain. PBMCs, B-cell-depleted T cells, or T cells provided the cDNA or gDNA that made up the material.

Under the authors' procedure: Nucleated cell counts were estimated from reference gene primer amplification. TCRdb keeps only in-frame clones here, not all; method: immunoSEQ multiplex PCR. The V and J calls and clone size come from that table; D and trimming were worked out from the DNA. The data hold roughly 90,000 clones, with about 87% observed a single time. This sequence originates from a human donor in a cohort sampled during active COVID-19. The sample consisted of peripheral blood. V is TRBV9 and J is TRBJ2-1, with TRBD2 identical over 11 bases. The chain's CDR3 is CASTRLAGNNEQFF. As DNA, the CDR3 is TGTGCCAGCACCCGACTAGCGGGGAACAATGAGCAGTTCTTC.